One and the same sample provided the 29 T cell receptor beta chains below, sequenced in a study of CXCR3-negative and CXCR3-positive naive CD8 T cells. 5' RACE that incorporated UMI labels was used to prepare the TRB cDNA libraries. No DNA is given; TCRdb re-called the 5' RACE reads and lists each CDR3 protein once. The sample includes some 39,000 distinct CDR3 sequences. Material: naive CXCR3- CD8+ T cells from blood. Subset described: CD45RO-CCR7+CD27+CD95- naive CD8+ T cells lacking CXCR3 (TNR3-). These receptors were taken from a human donor in good health. Some clones in this sample may be carry-over from other donors' samples.

This clonotype shows up as medium-sized (0.01 to 0.1%) by frequency. V and J are TRBV29-1 and TRBJ1-1. The length of the CDR3 is 11 residues. Per the germline V gene, CDR1 is SQVTM and CDR2 is ANQGSEA. CDR3 sequence reads: CSESKNTEAFF. The variable domain in full, with the rest retrieved from reference TRBV29-1 and TRBJ1-1, is SAVISQKPSRDICQRGTSLTIQCQVDSQVTMMFWYRQQPGQSLTLIATANQGSEATYESGFVIDKFPISRPNLTFSTLTVSNMSPEDSSIYLCSESKNTEAFFGQGTRLTVV.

The CDR3 loop is CASSKRLTGSGNTIYF. J is TRBJ1-3 and V is TRBV21-1; no DNA is available, so the TRBD1 call from TCRdb remains unchecked. TRBV21-1 corresponds to a pseudogene. CDR3 size: 16 residues.

The chain is built from TRBV15 and TRBJ2-7; absent DNA, TCRdb's TRBD1 call cannot be checked. Germline V gene sequence: CDR1 LNHNV, CDR2 YYDKDF (reference sequence). This CDR3 has 15 residues. CDR3 amino acids: CATSTGDRPLQEQYF.

CDR3: CASSFGGPSYEQYF. V is TRBV27 and J is TRBJ2-7; TCRdb reports TRBD1, a call that lacks DNA to check it against. Germline assignment: CDR1 MNHEY and CDR2 SMNVEV (reference sequence). The CDR3 length is 14 residues.

CDR3 region: CASSPGTHTQETQYF. This sequence joins TRBV9 and TRBJ2-5; absent DNA, TCRdb's TRBD2 call cannot be checked. CDR3 size: 15 residues. The V gene's germline CDR1 is SGDLS and CDR2 YYNGEE.

The chain is built from TRBV6-5 and TRBJ2-2; the D gene TCRdb calls, TRBD2, cannot be checked with no DNA. Germline lookup yields CDR1 MNHEY and CDR2 SVGAGI. This CDR3 is 14 amino acids long. CDR3 sequence: CASSYQLGAGELFF.

CDR3 amino acids: CASSKEQTAGLAKNIQYF. This rearrangement joins TRBV21-1 to TRBJ2-4; TCRdb's D call, TRBD1, is unchecked because there is no DNA. TRBV21-1 is a listed pseudogene. The CDR3 has 18 amino acids.

The rearrangement joins TRBV29-1 to TRBJ2-2; TCRdb reports TRBD1, a call that lacks DNA to check it against. The germline V gene has CDR1 SQVTM and CDR2 ANQGSEA. This CDR3 has 14 residues. Here the CDR3 reads CSARGGYSPGELFF.

The chain links TRBV6-2 or TRBV6-3 to TRBJ2-7; TCRdb selects TRBD1, and the lack of DNA leaves this call unchecked. Per the germline V gene, CDR1 is MNHEY and CDR2 is SVGEGT. The length of the CDR3 is 16 residues. The CDR3 is CASSYRDILGFYEQYF.

This rearrangement joins TRBV6-5 to TRBJ2-1; TCRdb returns TRBD1, unconfirmable since there is no DNA. Germline loops: CDR1 MNHEY, CDR2 SVGAGI. This CDR3 contains 17 residues. CDR3 protein: CASSYGRGDRTYNEQFF.

The V call is TRBV24-1, the J call TRBJ2-1; there is no DNA to check the TCRdb D call of TRBD1. Germline CDR1 KGHDR, CDR2 SFDVKD. The CDR3 length is 18 residues. CDR3 protein: CATGPGTTMLNSYNEQFF.

V is TRBV23-1 and J is TRBJ2-7; without DNA, the TCRdb call of TRBD1 cannot be checked. TRBV23-1 is an ORF, with its function uncertain. CDR3 length equals 13 residues. This CDR3 is CARYRAKTYEQYF.

The chain carries TRBV29-1 and TRBJ2-1. Germline V lookup: CDR1 SQVTM, CDR2 ANQGSEA. The length of the CDR3 is 11 residues. The CDR3 is CSVLGFNEQFF.

This chain uses TRBV6-6 with TRBJ2-1; TCRdb outputs TRBD2, but without DNA this stays unchecked. This CDR3 comprises 14 residues. Germline CDR1 and CDR2: MNHNY and SVGAGI (reference sequence). CDR3 in amino acids: CASNLAGSYNEQFF.

V gene TRBV4-3 combines with J gene TRBJ2-7; as DNA is missing, the TRBD2 call by TCRdb cannot be tested. This CDR3 spans 16 amino acids. CDR1 is LGHNA, CDR2 YSLEER, per germline. The CDR3 spells CASSQARGEGVNEQYF.

The chain links TRBV15 to TRBJ2-7; without DNA, the TCRdb call of TRBD1 cannot be checked. The CDR3 totals 14 residues. Germline CDR1 reads LNHNV; CDR2 reads YYDKDF (reference sequence). The CDR3 protein is CATSRDNVAYEQYF.

The genes are TRBV29-1 and TRBJ2-7; TCRdb lists TRBD1, though no DNA is available to test this call. Germline loops: CDR1 SQVTM, CDR2 ANQGSEA. The CDR3 is 13 amino acids. CDR3 residues: CSVGKGAPYEQYF.

This chain connects TRBV15 to TRBJ2-2; TCRdb names TRBD1, which stays unverified in the absence of DNA. CDR3 length: 14 amino acids. Looked up from germline, CDR1 is LNHNV and CDR2 is YYDKDF (reference sequence). The CDR3 sequence: CATSIPLGTGELFF.

This chain links TRBV12-3 or TRBV12-4 with TRBJ1-5; TCRdb returns TRBD1, unconfirmable since there is no DNA. The CDR3 covers 14 residues. CDR3: CASSLEHRDQPQHF.

The rearrangement uses TRBV29-1 and TRBJ2-3. CDR3 length: 14 residues. CDR1 SQVTM and CDR2 ANQGSEA come from the germline V gene. CDR3 residues: CSVGSDTSTDTQYF.

The rearrangement joins TRBV4-2 to TRBJ1-1; TCRdb names TRBD1, which stays unverified in the absence of DNA. This CDR3 comprises 15 residues. Germline-derived CDR1 and CDR2 are LGHNA and YNFKEQ. The CDR3 here is CASSLAGTANTEAFF.

The rearrangement joins TRBV29-1 to TRBJ2-7; TCRdb's D call of TRBD2 is untestable without DNA. The germline V gene encodes CDR1 SQVTM and CDR2 ANQGSEA. The CDR3 extends over 14 amino acids. CDR3 region: CSVVWEEGPWEQYF.

This chain uses TRBV12-3 or TRBV12-4 with TRBJ2-3; TCRdb outputs TRBD1, but without DNA this stays unchecked. The CDR3 is 13 residues long. CDR3 region: CATGGQETDTQYF.

The chain joins TRBV20-1 to TRBJ2-1; no DNA is available, so the TRBD1 call from TCRdb remains unchecked. The CDR3 sequence is 15 residues long. Germline CDR1 DFQATT, CDR2 SNEGSKA (reference sequence). The CDR3: CSARDWGDRTNEQFF.

This sequence joins TRBV7-2 and TRBJ2-1; the D call of TRBD2 rests on TCRdb alone, since no DNA is present to check it. The CDR3 runs 15 residues. The germline gives CDR1 SGHTA, CDR2 FQGNSA. CDR3 sequence: CASSFGTSGYNEQFF. The whole variable domain, remainder taken from reference TRBV7-2 and TRBJ2-1, is GAGVSQSPSNKVTEKGKDVELRCDPISGHTALYWYRQSLGQGLEFLIYFQGNSAPDKSGLPSDRFSAERTGGSVSTLTIQRTQQEDSAVYLCASSFGTSGYNEQFFGPGTRLTVL.

V is TRBV7-9 and J is TRBJ2-5; TCRdb indicates TRBD1, and absent DNA this call remains unverified. The CDR3 contains 15 residues. Per the germline V gene, CDR1 is SEHNR and CDR2 is FQNEAQ (reference sequence). The CDR3 sequence: CASRFTGGAVETQYF.

This sequence joins TRBV25-1 and TRBJ1-5; the TRBD1 assignment by TCRdb is unverifiable without DNA. Per germline, CDR1 MGHDK and CDR2 SYGVNS. The CDR3 consists of 13 residues. CDR3 residues: CASMGGSNQPQHF. The full variable domain, rest sourced from reference TRBV25-1 and TRBJ1-5, is EADIYQTPRYLVIGTGKKITLECSQTMGHDKMYWYQQDPGMELHLIHYSYGVNSTEKGDLSSESTVSRIRTEHFPLTLESARPSHTSQYLCASMGGSNQPQHFGDGTRLSIL.

J is TRBJ2-1 and V is TRBV4-3; lacking DNA, the TRBD2 call made by TCRdb goes unchecked. Germline CDR1 is LGHNA and CDR2 is YSLEER. This CDR3 is 15 amino acids long. The chain's CDR3 is CASSPGTSGDNEQFF.

V gene TRBV10-3 combines with J gene TRBJ1-3. The CDR3 loop spans 14 amino acids. The germline V gene has CDR1 ENHRY and CDR2 SYGVKD. CDR3: CAISEQDSGNTIYF.